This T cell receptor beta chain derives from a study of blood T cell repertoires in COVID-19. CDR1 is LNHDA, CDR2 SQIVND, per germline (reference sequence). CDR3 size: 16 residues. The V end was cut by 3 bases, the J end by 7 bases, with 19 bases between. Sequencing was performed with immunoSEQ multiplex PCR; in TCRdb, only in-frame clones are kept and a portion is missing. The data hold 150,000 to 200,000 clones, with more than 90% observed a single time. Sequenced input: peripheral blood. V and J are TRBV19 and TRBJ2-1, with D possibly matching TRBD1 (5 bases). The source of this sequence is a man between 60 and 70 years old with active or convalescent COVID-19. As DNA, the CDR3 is TGTGCCAGTAGTATTTCCAGGACAAGGGTTTCAAATGAGCAGTTCTTC. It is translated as CASSISRTRVSNEQFF.